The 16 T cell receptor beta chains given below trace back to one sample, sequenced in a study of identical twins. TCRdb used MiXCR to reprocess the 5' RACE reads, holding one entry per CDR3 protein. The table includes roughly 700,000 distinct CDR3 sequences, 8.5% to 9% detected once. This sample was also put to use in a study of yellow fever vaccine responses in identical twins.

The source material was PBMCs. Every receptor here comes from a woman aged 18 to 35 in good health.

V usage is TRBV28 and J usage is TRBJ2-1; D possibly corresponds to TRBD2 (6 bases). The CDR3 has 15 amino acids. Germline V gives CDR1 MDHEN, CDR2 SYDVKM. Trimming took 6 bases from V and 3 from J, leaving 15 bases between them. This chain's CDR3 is CASRFGTYVYNEQFF. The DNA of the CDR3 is TGTGCCAGCAGATTCGGGACTTACGTCTACAATGAGCAGTTCTTC.

The CDR3 is CSASRVQGRETQYF. The CDR3 DNA reads as TGCAGTGCTAGTAGGGTTCAGGGTAGGGAGACCCAGTACTTC. The chain employs TRBV20-1 and TRBJ2-5, with a weak D call TRBD1 (5 bases). The CDR3 is made up of 14 amino acids. V lost 3 bases and J lost 5, with 16 bases in between. The germline gives CDR1 DFQATT, CDR2 SNEGSKA (reference sequence).

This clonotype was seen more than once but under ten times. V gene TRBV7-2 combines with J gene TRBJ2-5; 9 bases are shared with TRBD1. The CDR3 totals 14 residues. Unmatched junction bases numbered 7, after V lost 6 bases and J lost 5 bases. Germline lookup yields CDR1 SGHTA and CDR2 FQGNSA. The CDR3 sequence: CASRVGTGYETQYF. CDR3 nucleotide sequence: TGTGCCAGCAGAGTAGGGACAGGGTATGAGACCCAGTACTTC.

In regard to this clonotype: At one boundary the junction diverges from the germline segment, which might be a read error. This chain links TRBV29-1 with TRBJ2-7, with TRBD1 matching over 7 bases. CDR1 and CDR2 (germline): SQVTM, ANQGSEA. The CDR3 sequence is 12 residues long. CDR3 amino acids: CSVDDTGAGAFF. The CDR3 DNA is TGCAGCGTTGACGATACAGGGGCCGGGGCCTTCTTC.

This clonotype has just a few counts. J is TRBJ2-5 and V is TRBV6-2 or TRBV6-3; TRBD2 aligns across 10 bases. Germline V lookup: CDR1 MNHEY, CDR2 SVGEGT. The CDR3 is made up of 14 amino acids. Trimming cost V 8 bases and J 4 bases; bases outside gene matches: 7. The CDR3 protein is CASRLAGATETQYF. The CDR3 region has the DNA TGTGCCAGCCGGCTAGCGGGAGCTACAGAGACCCAGTACTTC.

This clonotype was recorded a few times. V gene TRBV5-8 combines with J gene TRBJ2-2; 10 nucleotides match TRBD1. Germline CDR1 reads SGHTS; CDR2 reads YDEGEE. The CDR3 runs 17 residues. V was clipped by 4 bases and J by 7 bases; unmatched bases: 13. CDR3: CASSPYRDRGHIGELFF. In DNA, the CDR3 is TGTGCCAGCAGCCCGTACCGGGACAGGGGACATATCGGGGAGCTGTTTTTT. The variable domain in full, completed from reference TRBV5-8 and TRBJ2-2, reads EAGVTQSPTHLIKTRGQQATLRCSPISGHTSVYWYQQALGLGLQFLLWYDEGEERNRGNFPPRFSGRQFPNYSSELNVNALELEDSALYLCASSPYRDRGHIGELFFGEGSRLTVL.

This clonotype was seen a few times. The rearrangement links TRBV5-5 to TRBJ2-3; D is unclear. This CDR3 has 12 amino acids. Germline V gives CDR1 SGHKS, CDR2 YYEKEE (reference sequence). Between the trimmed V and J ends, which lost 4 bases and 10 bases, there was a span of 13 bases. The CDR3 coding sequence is TGTGCCAGCAGCGCAGACCAAACCTCGCAGTATTTT. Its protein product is CASSADQTSQYF.

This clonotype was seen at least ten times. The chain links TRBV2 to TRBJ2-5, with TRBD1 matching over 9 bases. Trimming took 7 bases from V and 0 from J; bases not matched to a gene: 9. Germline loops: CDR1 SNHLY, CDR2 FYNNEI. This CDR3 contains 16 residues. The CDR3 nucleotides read TGTGCCAGCAAGGTCCCCGGGACAGGGTACCAAGAGACCCAGTACTTC. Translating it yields CASKVPGTGYQETQYF.

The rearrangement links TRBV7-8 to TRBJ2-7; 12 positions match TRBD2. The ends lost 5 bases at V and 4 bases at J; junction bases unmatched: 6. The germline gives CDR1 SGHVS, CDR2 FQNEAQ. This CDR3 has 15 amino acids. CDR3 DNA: TGTGCCAGCAGCATGCTAGCGGGGGGGCTGTACGAGCAGTACTTC. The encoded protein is CASSMLAGGLYEQYF.

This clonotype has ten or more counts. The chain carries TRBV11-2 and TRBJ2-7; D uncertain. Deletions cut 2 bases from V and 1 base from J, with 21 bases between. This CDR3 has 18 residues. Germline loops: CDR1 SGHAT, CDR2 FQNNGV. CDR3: CASSLPRWAQIRSYEQYF. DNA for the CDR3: TGTGCCAGCAGCTTACCTCGATGGGCGCAGATCAGGTCCTACGAGCAGTACTTC.

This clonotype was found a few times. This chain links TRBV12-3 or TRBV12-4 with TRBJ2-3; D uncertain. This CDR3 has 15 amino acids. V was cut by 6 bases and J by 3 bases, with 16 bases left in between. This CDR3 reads CASRKTERVTDTQYF. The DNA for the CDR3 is TGTGCCAGCAGGAAAACTGAACGGGTGACAGATACGCAGTATTTT.

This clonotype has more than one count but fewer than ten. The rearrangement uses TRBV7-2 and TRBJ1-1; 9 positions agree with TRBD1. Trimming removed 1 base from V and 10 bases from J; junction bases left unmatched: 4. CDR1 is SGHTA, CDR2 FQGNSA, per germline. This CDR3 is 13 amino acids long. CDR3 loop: CASSLEQGARAFF. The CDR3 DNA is TGTGCCAGCAGCTTAGAACAGGGGGCGCGAGCTTTCTTT.

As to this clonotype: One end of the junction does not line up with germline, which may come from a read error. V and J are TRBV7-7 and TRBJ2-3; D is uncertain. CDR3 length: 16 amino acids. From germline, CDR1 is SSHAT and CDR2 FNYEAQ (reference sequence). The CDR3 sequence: CASSPGGPSRTDTQYF. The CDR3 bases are TGTGCTAGCAGCCCGGGTGGGCCGAGCCGGACAGATACGCAGTATTTT.

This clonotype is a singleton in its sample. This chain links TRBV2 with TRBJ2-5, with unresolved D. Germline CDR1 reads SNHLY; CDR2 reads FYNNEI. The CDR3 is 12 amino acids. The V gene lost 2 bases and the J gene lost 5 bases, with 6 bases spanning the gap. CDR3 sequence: CASSELKETQYF. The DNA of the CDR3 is TGTGCCAGCAGTGAACTAAAGGAGACCCAGTACTTC.

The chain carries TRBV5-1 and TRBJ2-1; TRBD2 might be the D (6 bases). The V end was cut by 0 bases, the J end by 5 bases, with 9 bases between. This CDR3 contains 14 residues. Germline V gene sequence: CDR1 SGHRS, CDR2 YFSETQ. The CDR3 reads CASSLVSGNNEQFF. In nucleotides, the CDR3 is TGCGCCAGCAGCTTGGTTAGCGGAAACAATGAGCAGTTCTTC.

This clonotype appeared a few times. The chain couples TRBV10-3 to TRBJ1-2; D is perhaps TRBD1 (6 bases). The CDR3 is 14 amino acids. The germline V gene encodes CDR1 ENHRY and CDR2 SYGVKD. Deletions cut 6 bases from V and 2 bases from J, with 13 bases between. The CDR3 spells CAIRPGHSNYGYTF. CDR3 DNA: TGTGCCATCAGGCCGGGACACAGCAACTATGGCTACACCTTC.